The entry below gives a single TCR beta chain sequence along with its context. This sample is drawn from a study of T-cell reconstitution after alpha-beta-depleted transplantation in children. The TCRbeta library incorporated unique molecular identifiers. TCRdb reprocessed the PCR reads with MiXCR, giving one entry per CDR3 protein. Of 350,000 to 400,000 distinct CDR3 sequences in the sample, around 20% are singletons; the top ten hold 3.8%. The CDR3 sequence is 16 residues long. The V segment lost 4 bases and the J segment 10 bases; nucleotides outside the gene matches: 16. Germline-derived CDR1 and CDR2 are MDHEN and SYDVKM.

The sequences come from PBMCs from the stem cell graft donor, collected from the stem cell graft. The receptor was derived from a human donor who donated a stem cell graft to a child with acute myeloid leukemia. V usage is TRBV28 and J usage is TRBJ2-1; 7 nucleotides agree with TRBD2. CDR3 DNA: TGTGCCAGCAGTTACCGGACATCGGCGGGAGAGTACGAGCAGTTCTTC. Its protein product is CASSYRTSAGEYEQFF. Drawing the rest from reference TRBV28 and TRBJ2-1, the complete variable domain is DVKVTQSSRYLVKRTGEKVFLECVQDMDHENMFWYRQDPGLGLRLIYFSYDVKMKEKGDIPEGYSVSREKKERFSLILESASTNQTSMYLCASSYRTSAGEYEQFFGPGTRLTVL.